The source of this T cell receptor beta chain is a study of spatial heterogeneity in lung cancer. The time point: blood at routine non-recurrence follow-up after resection. TCRdb fed the 5' RACE reads into MiXCR, producing one record per CDR3 protein. Of 40,000 to 45,000 distinct CDR3 sequences listed, 20% to 25% are singletons. The CDR3 contains 11 residues. V was clipped by 3 bases and J by 4 bases, with 1 base between them. This clonotype was counted at least ten times. This chain uses TRBV12-3 or TRBV12-4 with TRBJ1-5; D unclear. The material was PBMCs, obtained at follow-up. This TCR was recovered from a female donor with early-stage non-small cell lung cancer. The CDR3 bases are TGTGCCAGCAGTTTGAATCAGCCCCAGCATTTT. The encoded protein is CASSLNQPQHF.